Following are 13 T cell receptor beta chains from one sample sequenced in a study of breast tumors, draining lymph nodes, adjacent tissues. From the multiplex PCR reads, TCRdb called clonotypes with MiXCR, one entry per CDR3 protein. The sample has tens of thousands of distinct CDR3 sequences; around three fifths are singletons. The sequenced sample consisted of breast tumor tissue. The receptors shown here come from a female donor with breast cancer. Some clones in this sample may be carry-over from other donors' samples.

The chain employs TRBV5-8 and TRBJ2-5; unclear D gene. The germline CDR1 and CDR2 sequences are SGHTS and YDEGEE. V was cut by 0 bases and J by 0 bases, with 12 bases left in between. This CDR3 has 16 residues. The CDR3 here is CASSLGTGFNQETQYF. CDR3 nucleotide sequence: TGTGCCAGCAGCTTGGGGACGGGCTTTAACCAAGAGACCCAGTACTTC.

This clonotype was detected a few times. The V gene is TRBV5-4, the J gene TRBJ2-1; D not certain. Per the germline V gene, CDR1 is SGHNT and CDR2 is YYREEE (reference sequence). This CDR3 region has 15 residues. Trimming took off 0 bases at V and 4 bases at J, with 11 bases between the two ends. CDR3 nucleotide sequence: TGTGCCAGCAGCTTGGATGAAGCACGGTACAATGAGCAGTTCTTC. Translated: CASSLDEARYNEQFF. Full variable domain (missing parts from reference TRBV5-4 and TRBJ2-1): ETGVTQSPTHLIKTRGQQVTLRCSSQSGHNTVSWYQQALGQGPQFIFQYYREEENGRGNFPPRFSGLQFPNYSSELNVNALELDDSALYLCASSLDEARYNEQFFGPGTRLTVL.

This clonotype has just a few counts. The J gene is TRBJ2-6, the V gene TRBV29-1; tentatively, D is TRBD1 or TRBD2 (5 bases each). The CDR3 is 15 amino acids. Germline CDR1 and CDR2: SQVTM and ANQGSEA. The V end was cut by 5 bases, the J end by 6 bases, with 17 bases between. CDR3 sequence: CSVRDGLLSANVLTF. As DNA, the CDR3 is TGCAGCGTTCGGGACGGGTTACTATCGGCCAACGTCCTGACTTTC.

This clonotype occurred a few times. CDR3 protein: CSASGRRGAAGSYTF. CDR3 nucleotides: TGCAGTGCTAGTGGCCGGCGGGGGGCCGCGGGAAGCTACACCTTC. The J gene is TRBJ1-2, the V gene TRBV20-1, with a possible D match to TRBD1 (6 bases). Germline V CDR1 and CDR2: DFQATT, SNEGSKA (reference sequence). V was clipped by 3 bases and J by 9 bases, with 23 bases between them. CDR3 length: 15 amino acids.

The chain links TRBV13 to TRBJ1-5; TRBD1 agrees at 8 bases. Trimming removed 5 bases from V and 4 bases from J; junction bases left unmatched: 7. The germline CDR1 and CDR2 sequences are PRHDT and FYEKMQ (reference sequence). The CDR3 has 15 amino acids. The CDR3 nucleotides are TGTGCCAGCAGCGCCCGGACAGGGAAGAATCAGCCCCAGCATTTT. Its protein is CASSARTGKNQPQHF.

This clonotype was seen repeatedly, ten times or more. The chain links TRBV5-6 to TRBJ2-5; no reliable D call. V lost 2 bases to trimming and J lost 4 bases, with 9 bases between them. Germline CDR1 and CDR2: SGHDT and YYEEEE. The CDR3 spans 13 residues. The CDR3 DNA reads as TGTGCCAGCAGCTTTTGGGGTGGAGAGACCCAGTACTTC. This translates into CASSFWGGETQYF. The full variable domain, its missing parts supplied by reference TRBV5-6 and TRBJ2-5, is DAGVTQSPTHLIKTRGQQVTLRCSPKSGHDTVSWYQQALGQGPQFIFQYYEEEERQRGNFPDRFSGHQFPNYSSELNVNALLLGDSALYLCASSFWGGETQYFGPGTRLLVL.

The V and J genes are TRBV10-3 and TRBJ2-7; the D gene is possibly TRBD1 (6 bases). Germline V gene data show CDR1 as ENHRY and CDR2 as SYGVKD. This CDR3 spans 15 amino acids. V was clipped by 4 bases and J by 3 bases, with 16 bases between them. CDR3: CAISARGDTNYEQYF. For the CDR3, the DNA is TGTGCCATCAGTGCTAGAGGGGACACCAACTACGAGCAGTACTTC.

V gene TRBV20-1 combines with J gene TRBJ2-3; 9 bases map to TRBD1. V dropped 6 bases and J dropped 6; count of bases not matched to a gene: 16. The CDR3 spans 16 residues. The germline V gene encodes CDR1 DFQATT and CDR2 SNEGSKA (reference sequence). CDR3 sequence: CSATGQGRLGGDTQYF. The DNA for the CDR3 is TGCAGTGCAACCGGACAGGGGCGCCTGGGGGGTGATACGCAGTATTTT.

Worth noting for this clonotype: An end of the junction does not agree with germline; a read error may underlie this. The rearrangement links TRBV5-1 to TRBJ2-5; 10 bases align to TRBD1. The CDR3 spans 16 residues. Germline V gene data show CDR1 as SGHRS and CDR2 as YFSETQ. CDR3 amino acids: CASSLEFLGQGETQYF. The CDR3 DNA sequence: TGTGCCAGCAGCTTGGAATTTTTGGGACAGGGGGAGACCCAGTACTTC.

The V gene is TRBV4-1, the J gene TRBJ2-5, with 14 bases aligning to TRBD2. CDR3 length: 19 amino acids. V shed 0 bases and J 4 bases; nucleotides not matched to a gene: 10. CDR1 MGHRA and CDR2 YSYEKL come from the germline V gene. Here the CDR3 reads CASSQDPPGLAGVGETQYF. The CDR3 DNA reads TGCGCCAGCAGCCAAGATCCACCGGGACTAGCGGGAGTAGGAGAGACCCAGTACTTC.

The table lists this clonotype with a few counts. The CDR3 end shows no conserved phenylalanine or tryptophan, and so a read error is likely. The DNA is omitted, as the CDR3 cannot be located on it reliably, and the CDR3 follows TCRdb's listing. The gene calls are TRBV2 and TRBJ1-2; the listed D gene, TRBD1, was not tested against the DNA. Germline V gene lookup returns CDR1 SNHLY and CDR2 FYNNEI. The CDR3 length is 15 residues, termini included. The CDR3 protein is CASSLAGTGSYSYPL.

The chain's CDR3 is CASSLNTIYF. CDR3 coding DNA: TGTGCCAGCAGCTTAAATACCATATATTTT. The chain links TRBV11-2 to TRBJ1-3; D unresolved. This CDR3 spans 10 amino acids. V shed 2 bases and J shed 10 bases, with 3 bases lying between them. CDR1 SGHAT and CDR2 FQNNGV come from the germline V gene.

The sample holds many counts of this clonotype. This chain uses TRBV7-9 with TRBJ2-1, with no clear D. CDR3 length: 12 amino acids. Trimming took 5 bases from V and 9 from J, leaving 11 bases between them. Germline loops: CDR1 SEHNR, CDR2 FQNEAQ (reference sequence). Written as DNA, the CDR3 is TGTGCCAGCAGCCCCATTTATGGTGAGCAGTTCTTC. Its translation is CASSPIYGEQFF.